Listed below are T cell receptor beta chains from one sample, sequenced in a study of T cell changes during pregnancy in multiple sclerosis. Libraries were prepared by immunoSEQ multiplex PCR; TCRdb keeps only in-frame clonotypes and omits some of them. The data contain over 40,000 clones, roughly nine tenths of them singletons. Specimen: peripheral blood, collected in the second trimester of pregnancy. These receptors all stem from a female donor in good health, enrolled as a control in a pregnancy study. Each CDR3 is given with its conserved first and last residue. Each record gives: V gene, clone size, CDR3 length, D gene, J gene, CDR3 DNA, CDR3 protein. D genes are given only for firm matches. Clone size is given for some rows only: seen once, a few or many times, or a class if the clone is expanded.

TRBV30	-	14	TRBD2	TRBJ2-5	TGTGCCTGGAGGGTAGCGGGGGGACGGGAGACCCAGTACTTC	CAWRVAGGRETQYF
TRBV11-2	-	15	TRBD2	TRBJ2-3	TGTGCCAGCAGCTTAGCCGGGAGGGCCACAGATACGCAGTATTTT	CASSLAGRATDTQYF
TRBV21-1	-	16	-	TRBJ1-3	TGTGCCAGCAGCCCCAAAGGGACAGGCCAAGGAAACACCATATATTTT	CASSPKGTGQGNTIYF
TRBV7-9	once	14	-	TRBJ2-3	TGTGCCAGCAGCTTACGGAGGGCGGGAGATACGCAGTATTTT	CASSLRRAGDTQYF
TRBV11-2	-	12	-	TRBJ1-1	TGTGCCAGCAGCTTAGGTTGGGGGGGGGCTTTCTTT	CASSLGWGGAFF
TRBV7-2	once	16	-	TRBJ2-3	TGTGCCAGCAGCTTACTCGAGAGCCCTAGCACAGATACGCAGTATTTT	CASSLLESPSTDTQYF
TRBV5-4	-	14	TRBD1	TRBJ1-4	TGTGCCAGCAGCCAAACAGGGGAGGTTGAAAAACTGTTTTTT	CASSQTGEVEKLFF
TRBV7-9	-	15	-	TRBJ1-5	TGTGCCAGCAGCTCCGACAGCTTGGGCAATCAGCCCCAGCATTTT	CASSSDSLGNQPQHF
TRBV7-2	-	15	TRBD1	TRBJ2-5	TGTGCCAGCAGCCCCCCGGACAGGGGGCCGGAGACCCAGTACTTC	CASSPPDRGPETQYF
TRBV7-6	-	14	-	TRBJ2-3	TGTGCCAGCAGCTTAGGGACACCAGCAGATACGCAGTATTTT	CASSLGTPADTQYF
TRBV5-1	-	15	-	TRBJ1-2	TGCGCCAGCAGCTTGACCGGCCAGGCCCCCGATGGCTACACCTTC	CASSLTGQAPDGYTF
TRBV2	-	14	-	TRBJ1-2	TGTGCCAGCAGTGAAGCGGGGGGAGGATATGGCTACACCTTC	CASSEAGGGYGYTF
TRBV6-5	-	15	-	TRBJ1-4	TGTGCCAGCAGACGACAAGAAGCAACTAATGAAAAACTGTTTTTT	CASRRQEATNEKLFF
TRBV15	-	18	-	TRBJ1-2	TGTGCCACCAGCAGAGTTGCGACAGCCTTGTCAGCTAACTATGGCTACACCTTC	CATSRVATALSANYGYTF
TRBV7-8	-	15	TRBD1	TRBJ1-5	TGTGCCAGCAGCTTAGGGGACAGGGGGTTTCAGCCCCAGCATTTT	CASSLGDRGFQPQHF
TRBV5-5	-	15	-	TRBJ2-6	TGTGCCAGCAGCTTGGCCGGGTCAGGGGCCAACGTCCTGACTTTC	CASSLAGSGANVLTF
TRBV19	once	15	-	TRBJ2-2	TGTGCCAGTAGTATCCCCAGGGGTAGGGCCGGGGAGCTGTTTTTT	CASSIPRGRAGELFF
TRBV7-6	-	15	-	TRBJ1-4	TGTGCCAGCAGCTTAGTGACGGGAAGTAATGAAAAACTGTTTTTT	CASSLVTGSNEKLFF
TRBV19	-	13	-	TRBJ1-5	TGTGCCAGTAGTATAGAGCTCGGTCAGCCCCAGCATTTT	CASSIELGQPQHF
TRBV6-5	-	15	-	TRBJ1-5	TGTGCCAGCAGTTACTCGATAGCTGAGAATCAGCCCCAGCATTTT	CASSYSIAENQPQHF
TRBV30	-	13	-	TRBJ1-2	TGTGCCTGGAGTGTTTGGGGGGAGGGTGGCTACACCTTC	CAWSVWGEGGYTF
TRBV5-1	-	16	TRBD2	TRBJ2-7	TGCGCCAGCAGCTTGGTCGGGGGGGGTGGCCCCTACGAGCAGTACTTC	CASSLVGGGGPYEQYF
TRBV6-6	-	12	-	TRBJ1-2	TGTGCCAGCCAGGTCTTAGACTATGGCTACACCTTC	CASQVLDYGYTF
TRBV11-2	-	14	TRBD1	TRBJ1-5	TGTGCCAGCAGCCCTGGGACAGGGAATCAGCCCCAGCATTTT	CASSPGTGNQPQHF
TRBV9	-	15	-	TRBJ2-6	TGTGCCAGCAGCTCGGACAACTCTGGGGCCAACGTCCTGACTTTC	CASSSDNSGANVLTF
TRBV6-5	-	14	-	TRBJ2-7	TGTGCCACCCATAGAGGGGGAGAGACCTACGAGCAGTACTTC	CATHRGGETYEQYF
TRBV29-1	-	15	TRBD2	TRBJ2-1	TGCAGCGTCCGAAAGACGCTAGCGGGGGGCAATGAGCAGTTCTTC	CSVRKTLAGGNEQFF
TRBV10-1	-	15	TRBD1	TRBJ2-5	TGCGCCAGCAGTGCAGAGACAGGGTTGGGAGAGACCCAGTACTTC	CASSAETGLGETQYF
TRBV30	-	16	TRBD2	TRBJ2-7	TGTGCCTGGAGTAGACCCGGGACTAGCAGTAGGTACGAGCAGTACTTC	CAWSRPGTSSRYEQYF
TRBV7-2	few	13	-	TRBJ1-1	TGTGCCAGCAGCTTAGGAATAGCCGTAGGCCCTTTCTTT	CASSLGIAVGPFF
TRBV6-1	-	13	-	TRBJ2-7	TGTGCCAGCAAGTCGGGATACTCCTACGAGCAGTACTTC	CASKSGYSYEQYF
TRBV27	-	13	-	TRBJ2-3	TGTGCCAGCAGTTTTCCGGGGTCAGATACGCAGTATTTT	CASSFPGSDTQYF
TRBV27	-	14	-	TRBJ1-5	TGTGCCAGCAGTTTATACCAGGGTCGTCAGCCCCAGCATTTT	CASSLYQGRQPQHF
TRBV12-5	-	14	-	TRBJ1-5	TGTGCTAGTGGTTTGGTACAGGGAAATCAGCCCCAGCATTTT	CASGLVQGNQPQHF
TRBV7-9	-	13	TRBD1	TRBJ2-7	TGTGCCAGCAGTCGTACAGGGGAAGGCGAGCAGTACTTC	CASSRTGEGEQYF
TRBV7-8	-	13	-	TRBJ1-1	TGTGCCAGCAGCCCTCCGGGTCGGACTGAAGCTTTCTTT	CASSPPGRTEAFF